This T cell receptor (beta chain) was recorded in a study of blood T cell repertoires in COVID-19. Study-level information: Acute and convalescent COVID-19 specimens originated in the United States, Italy and Spain. T cells, B-cell-depleted T cells, or PBMCs provided the cDNA or gDNA that served as material.

Original data processing: By means of reference gene primer amplification, nucleated cell counts were estimated. Generated by immunoSEQ multiplex PCR, the TCRdb table keeps only in-frame clones and is missing some. That table furnishes V, J and clone size, whereas the DNA furnished D and trimming. The top ten hold roughly 7% of the sample, which has about 200,000 clones, around 80% seen once. The CDR3 length is 13 residues. Germline V gives CDR1 DFQATT, CDR2 SNEGSKA (reference sequence). V lost 3 bases, J lost 4 bases, and 12 bases lay in between. The source of this sequence is a woman aged 70-85 years with acute or convalescent COVID-19. The V gene is TRBV20-1, the J gene TRBJ1-2; possibly TRBD1 for D (6 bases). The sample taken for sequencing was peripheral blood. CDR3 coding DNA: TGCAGTGCTAGTGATTACAGGGCCTATGGCTACACCTTC. Encoded protein: CSASDYRAYGYTF.